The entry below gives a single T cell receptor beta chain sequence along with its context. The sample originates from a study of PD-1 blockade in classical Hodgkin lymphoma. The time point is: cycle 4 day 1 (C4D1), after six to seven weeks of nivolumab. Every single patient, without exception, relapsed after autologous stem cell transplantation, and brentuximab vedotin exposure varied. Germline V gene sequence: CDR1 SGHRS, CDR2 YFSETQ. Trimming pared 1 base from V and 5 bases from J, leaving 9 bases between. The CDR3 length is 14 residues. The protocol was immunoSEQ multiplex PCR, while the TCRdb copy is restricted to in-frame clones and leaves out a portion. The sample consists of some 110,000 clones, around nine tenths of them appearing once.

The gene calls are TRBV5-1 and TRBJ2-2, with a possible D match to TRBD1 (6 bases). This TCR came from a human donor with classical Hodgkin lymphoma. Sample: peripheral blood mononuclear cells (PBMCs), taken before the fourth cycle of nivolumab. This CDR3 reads CASSLTGQTGELFF. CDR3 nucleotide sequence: TGCGCCAGCAGCTTGACAGGGCAGACCGGGGAGCTGTTTTTT. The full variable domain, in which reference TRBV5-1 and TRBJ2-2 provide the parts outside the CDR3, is KAGVTQTPRYLIKTRGQQVTLSCSPISGHRSVSWYQQTPGQGLQFLFEYFSETQRNKGNFPGRFSGRQFSNSRSEMNVSTLELGDSALYLCASSLTGQTGELFFGEGSRLTVL.